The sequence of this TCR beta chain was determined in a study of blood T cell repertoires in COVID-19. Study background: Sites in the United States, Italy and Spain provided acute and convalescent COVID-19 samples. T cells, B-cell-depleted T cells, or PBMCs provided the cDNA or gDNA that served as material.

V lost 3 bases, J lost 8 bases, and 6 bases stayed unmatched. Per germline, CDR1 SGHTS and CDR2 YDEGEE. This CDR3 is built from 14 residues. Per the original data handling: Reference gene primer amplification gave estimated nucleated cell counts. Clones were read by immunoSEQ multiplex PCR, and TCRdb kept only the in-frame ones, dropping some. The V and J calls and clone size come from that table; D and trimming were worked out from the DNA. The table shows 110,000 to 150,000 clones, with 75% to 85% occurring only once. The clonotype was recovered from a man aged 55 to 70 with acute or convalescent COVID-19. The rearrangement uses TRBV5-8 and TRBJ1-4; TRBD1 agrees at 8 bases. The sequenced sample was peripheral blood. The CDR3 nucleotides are TGTGCCAGCAGCTCACTGGACAGGGACGAAAAACTGTTTTTT. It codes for CASSSLDRDEKLFF. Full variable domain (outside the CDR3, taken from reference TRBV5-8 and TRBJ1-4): EAGVTQSPTHLIKTRGQQATLRCSPISGHTSVYWYQQALGLGLQFLLWYDEGEERNRGNFPPRFSGRQFPNYSSELNVNALELEDSALYLCASSSLDRDEKLFFGSGTQLSVL.